These T cell receptor beta chains were read from a single sample in a study of control samples from healthy donors and cancer patients. Here immunoSEQ multiplex PCR was the method, and the copy in TCRdb shows in-frame clones only, minus some. The repertoire holds 90,000 to 140,000 clones, with about four fifths as singletons. Sequencing was carried out using blood. These receptors were obtained from a woman in her 50s in good health. Each CDR3 is given with its conserved first and last residue. D genes are given only for firm matches. The size field is filled for only some rows; it gives once, few, many or a size class.

>TRBD1|TRBJ2-7|.|TRBV2
CASTSAGTGFPRLAYEQYF
TGTGCCAGCACCTCCGCCGGGACAGGGTTCCCCCGATTGGCCTACGAGCAGTACTTC
>.|TRBJ1-5|.|TRBV7-2
CASSQGLGGGQPQHF
TGTGCCAGCAGCCAGGGTCTGGGGGGAGGACAGCCCCAGCATTTT
>.|TRBJ1-2|.|TRBV7-2
CASSLAQTGGRWGYTF
TGTGCCAGCAGCTTAGCGCAGACAGGCGGAAGGTGGGGCTACACCTTC
>.|TRBJ1-5|.|TRBV6-2/TRBV6-3
CASSYDGSVNQPQHF
TGTGCCAGCAGTTACGACGGCAGCGTCAATCAGCCCCAGCATTTT
>.|TRBJ2-7|.|TRBV6-6
CASNDKPNEQYF
TGTGCCAGCAATGACAAGCCTAACGAGCAGTACTTC
>TRBD1|TRBJ1-6|.|TRBV6-2/TRBV6-3
CASSYSIEITGDNSPLHF
TGTGCCAGCAGTTACTCGATTGAAATCACAGGGGATAATTCACCCCTCCACTTT
>.|TRBJ1-1|once|TRBV18
CASSPSAQVNTEAFF
TGTGCCAGCTCACCATCCGCACAGGTGAACACTGAAGCTTTCTTT
>.|TRBJ2-1|.|TRBV7-9
CASSLANREHEQFF
TGTGCCAGCAGCTTAGCTAACAGGGAACATGAGCAGTTCTTC
>.|TRBJ2-1|.|TRBV9
CASSVDGQIYNEQFF
TGTGCCAGCAGCGTAGATGGACAGATCTACAATGAGCAGTTCTTC
>.|TRBJ1-6|.|TRBV3-1/TRBV3-2
CASSQGFSPLHF
TGTGCCAGCAGCCAAGGGTTTTCACCCCTCCACTTT
>.|TRBJ2-3|.|TRBV24-1
CATSDTSGNTDTQYF
TGTGCCACCAGTGATACATCGGGGAACACAGATACGCAGTATTTT
>TRBD1|TRBJ1-4|.|TRBV5-1
CASSLLGTGEKLFF
TGCGCCAGCAGCTTGTTAGGGACAGGTGAAAAACTGTTTTTT
>.|TRBJ1-3|few|TRBV6-6
CASSYSLFGNTIYF
TGTGCCAGCAGTTACTCGTTGTTTGGAAACACCATATATTTT
>TRBD1|TRBJ2-1|once|TRBV9
CASSIGTGSDAEQFF
TGTGCCAGCAGCATCGGGACAGGGTCCGATGCTGAGCAGTTCTTC
>.|TRBJ2-5|.|TRBV7-2
CASSLGGRGVQETQYF
TGTGCCAGCAGCTTAGGAGGGAGGGGGGTCCAAGAGACCCAGTACTTC
>.|TRBJ2-2|.|TRBV24-1
CATSDIGAVPNAGELFF
TGTGCCACCAGTGACATTGGGGCTGTCCCAAACGCCGGGGAGCTGTTTTTT
>.|TRBJ2-1|.|TRBV6-5
CASSTVGGTHEQFF
TGTGCCAGCAGCACCGTTGGGGGGACCCATGAGCAGTTCTTC
>TRBD1|TRBJ1-6|few|TRBV19
CASSTRDRGLNSPLHF
TGTGCCAGTAGTACCCGGGACAGGGGTTTGAATTCACCCCTCCACTTT
>.|TRBJ1-6|.|TRBV7-2
CASSFFGGDNSPLHF
TGTGCCAGCAGCTTCTTTGGCGGGGATAATTCACCCCTCCACTTT
>TRBD1|TRBJ1-4|.|TRBV2
CASRETGQLFF
TGTGCCAGCAGGGAGACAGGGCAACTGTTTTTT
>.|TRBJ2-1|.|TRBV11-2
CASSLVYRANEQFF
TGTGCCAGCAGCTTAGTTTACCGGGCCAATGAGCAGTTCTTC
>TRBD2|TRBJ2-3|.|TRBV5-4
CASSLVKGGSSDTQYF
TGTGCCAGCAGCTTGGTGAAGGGCGGGAGCTCAGATACGCAGTATTTT
>.|TRBJ2-5|.|TRBV7-2
CASHPMVGGVETQYF
TGTGCCAGCCACCCGATGGTAGGAGGAGTAGAGACCCAGTACTTC
>TRBD1|TRBJ1-1|.|TRBV28
CASRKTGAATEAFF
TGTGCCAGCAGGAAAACAGGGGCGGCCACTGAAGCTTTCTTT
>.|TRBJ2-2|.|TRBV7-2
CASSLVWGELFF
TGTGCCAGCAGCTTAGTGTGGGGGGAGCTGTTTTTT
>TRBD2|TRBJ2-7|.|TRBV7-2
CASSLVGGRLDEQYF
TGTGCCAGCAGCTTAGTTGGCGGGAGGTTAGACGAGCAGTACTTC
>TRBD1|TRBJ1-5|few|TRBV18
CASSPGTVGLHF
TGTGCCAGCTCACCGGGGACAGTAGGTCTCCATTTT
>.|TRBJ1-2|.|TRBV11-2
CASSLDPTEGSYRGYTF
TGTGCCAGCAGCTTAGACCCGACGGAGGGGTCCTATCGCGGCTACACCTTC
>.|TRBJ1-1|.|TRBV28
CASRLGGREKTEAFF
TGTGCCAGCCGACTCGGGGGGCGGGAGAAGACTGAAGCTTTCTTT
>TRBD1|TRBJ1-6|.|TRBV4-1
CASSQEGGNRNSPLHF
TGCGCCAGCAGCCAAGAAGGGGGCAATCGAAATTCACCCCTCCACTTT
>TRBD2|TRBJ2-5|.|TRBV7-8
CASSLASGTIGRETQYF
TGTGCCAGCAGCTTAGCGTCGGGGACTATAGGACGGGAGACCCAGTACTTC
>.|TRBJ2-7|.|TRBV29-1
CSAYDPYEQYF
TGCAGCGCTTATGACCCCTACGAGCAGTACTTC
>.|TRBJ2-7|.|TRBV6-6
CASRPQVDTSYEQYF
TGTGCCAGCAGGCCCCAGGTAGACACATCCTACGAGCAGTACTTC
>.|TRBJ2-1|.|TRBV11-3
CASSSLLRNNEQFF
TGTGCCAGCAGCTCCCTTCTCAGGAACAATGAGCAGTTCTTC
>TRBD2|TRBJ2-1|.|TRBV7-9
CATTIPIAGGGNEQFF
TGTGCCACAACTATTCCTATAGCGGGTGGGGGAAATGAGCAGTTCTTC
>.|TRBJ2-1|few|TRBV2
CASRVGSYNEQFF
TGTGCCAGCAGGGTAGGGTCCTACAATGAGCAGTTCTTC
>.|TRBJ1-4|.|TRBV14
CASSQARTTNEKLFF
TGTGCCAGCAGCCAAGCAAGGACGACTAATGAAAAACTGTTTTTT
>.|TRBJ1-2|.|TRBV9
CASSARGQEGVFNYGYTF
TGTGCCAGCAGCGCCCGGGGGCAGGAAGGAGTATTTAACTATGGCTACACCTTC
>.|TRBJ2-3|.|TRBV7-3
CASSSTGEADTQYF
TGTGCCAGCAGCTCGACAGGCGAAGCAGATACGCAGTATTTT
>TRBD1|TRBJ1-4|.|TRBV5-6
CASSLGTGTHEKLFF
TGTGCCAGCAGCTTGGGGACAGGGACCCATGAAAAACTGTTTTTT
>.|TRBJ2-5|.|TRBV5-8
CASSLGGGQETQYF
TGTGCCAGCAGCTTGGGGGGCGGCCAAGAGACCCAGTACTTC
>TRBD2|TRBJ2-1|.|TRBV5-1
CASSLSGTSSHNEQFF
TGCGCCAGCAGCTTGTCTGGGACTAGCAGTCACAATGAGCAGTTCTTC
>.|TRBJ1-2|.|TRBV12-5
CASGVKTPNYGYTF
TGTGCTAGTGGGGTTAAAACCCCTAACTATGGCTACACCTTC
>.|TRBJ1-5|.|TRBV28
CASSTPQVNQPQHF
TGTGCCAGCTCCACACCGCAGGTCAATCAGCCCCAGCATTTT
>TRBD2|TRBJ2-5|.|TRBV5-1
CASTLAGGLPQETQYF
TGCGCCAGCACCCTAGCGGGAGGGCTCCCCCAAGAGACCCAGTACTTC
>.|TRBJ1-4|.|TRBV2
CASSWYGEKLFF
TGTGCCAGCAGTTGGTATGGTGAAAAACTGTTTTTT
>TRBD1|TRBJ2-7|.|TRBV10-1
CASILPRDRLHEQYF
TGCGCCAGCATTTTACCCCGGGACAGGTTACACGAGCAGTACTTC
>.|TRBJ2-1|.|TRBV10-2
CASSGLSWSDEQFF
TGCGCCAGCAGTGGTTTGTCTTGGAGCGATGAGCAGTTCTTC
>.|TRBJ1-5|many|TRBV28
CASSIEGNQPQHF
TGTGCCAGCAGTATCGAGGGGAATCAGCCCCAGCATTTT
>.|TRBJ1-6|.|TRBV7-2
CASSLLRRVGRDNSPLHF
TGTGCCAGCAGCTTGCTAAGAAGGGTGGGCAGGGATAATTCACCCCTCCACTTT
>.|TRBJ1-1|.|TRBV30
CACRQMNTEAFF
TGTGCCTGTAGGCAGATGAACACTGAAGCTTTCTTT
>TRBD2|TRBJ2-7|.|TRBV6-2/TRBV6-3
CASSNHGGGYEQYF
TGTGCCAGCAGTAATCACGGCGGGGGTTACGAGCAGTACTTC
>.|TRBJ2-1|.|TRBV4-3
CASSQEQGGQQFF
TGCGCCAGCAGCCAAGAACAAGGTGGGCAGCAGTTCTTC
>TRBD1|TRBJ2-7|.|TRBV5-6
CASSSLMGRGRDEQYF
TGTGCCAGCAGCTCACTAATGGGCAGGGGGAGAGACGAGCAGTACTTC
>TRBD1|TRBJ2-7|.|TRBV5-1
CASSSRQGNYEQYF
TGCGCCAGCAGCTCACGACAGGGGAATTACGAGCAGTACTTC